Below are 26 T cell receptor beta chains sequenced from a single sample in a study of patients and donors after allogeneic stem cell transplantation. Each CDR3 protein is one row after TCRdb ran MiXCR on the RT-PCR reads. The table has 150,000 to 200,000 distinct CDR3 sequences, less than 45% seen once; the top ten hold about 35%. The specimen was blood, either unsorted or a sorted T cell fraction (not recorded which). The receptors originated from a human donor who was either an allogeneic HSCT recipient or a stem cell or donor lymphocyte infusion donor (not recorded which). It is not recorded whose cells these are; they may come from a transplant donor.

This clonotype was counted between two and nine times. V usage is TRBV28 and J usage is TRBJ1-2; the match to TRBD1 covers 9 bases. With V trimmed by 4 bases and J by 3 bases, 12 bases remained unmatched. The CDR3 loop spans 17 amino acids. Germline lookup yields CDR1 MDHEN and CDR2 SYDVKM. CDR3 DNA: TGTGCCAGCAGTTCACTTGACAGGGGGTCCCTCTACTATGGCTACACCTTC. Amino acids: CASSSLDRGSLYYGYTF.

The chain has TRBV28 and TRBJ1-4, with 7 nucleotides matching TRBD1. This CDR3 spans 14 amino acids. V was pared by 6 bases and J by 8 bases, with 9 bases of the junction left unmatched. Germline V gene sequence: CDR1 MDHEN, CDR2 SYDVKM. CDR3: CASSSGQVGEKLFF. The CDR3, as DNA: TGTGCCAGCAGCTCAGGACAGGTTGGGGAAAAACTGTTTTTT. Filled out from reference TRBV28 and TRBJ1-4, the complete variable domain reads DVKVTQSSRYLVKRTGEKVFLECVQDMDHENMFWYRQDPGLGLRLIYFSYDVKMKEKGDIPEGYSVSREKKERFSLILESASTNQTSMYLCASSSGQVGEKLFFGSGTQLSVL.

The chain links TRBV10-3 to TRBJ1-5; D gene uncertain. Germline V gene data show CDR1 as ENHRY and CDR2 as SYGVKD. CDR3 length equals 12 residues. Trimming stripped 2 bases from V and 5 bases from J, with 4 bases between. In DNA, the CDR3 is TGTGCCATCAGTGAGGGCGATCAGCCCCAGCATTTT. It codes for CAISEGDQPQHF.

The chain couples TRBV11-2 to TRBJ1-2; D perhaps matches TRBD1 (6 bases). Germline V gives CDR1 SGHAT, CDR2 FQNNGV. This CDR3 comprises 14 residues. Trimming stripped 6 bases from V and 3 bases from J, with 14 bases between. Here the CDR3 reads CASRATGADYGYTF. The CDR3 nucleotides read TGTGCCAGCAGGGCGACGGGGGCGGACTATGGCTACACCTTC.

This rearrangement joins TRBV20-1 to TRBJ2-7; D is undetermined. CDR3 length: 13 residues. Germline CDR1 and CDR2: DFQATT and SNEGSKA (reference sequence). With 6 bases removed from V and 1 base from J, the gap between germline ends came to 13 bases. The chain's CDR3 is CSAPTDLSYEQYF. As DNA, the CDR3 is TGCAGTGCCCCCACCGACTTGTCCTACGAGCAGTACTTC.

There are a few counts of this clonotype. The rearrangement uses TRBV27 and TRBJ1-5; tentatively, D is TRBD1 (5 bases). Germline CDR1 and CDR2: MNHEY and SMNVEV (reference sequence). The CDR3 has 14 amino acids. V was cut by 4 bases and J by 1 base, with 8 bases left in between. The CDR3 bases are TGTGCCAGCAGTTCCGGGGACAGCAATCAGCCCCAGCATTTT. Protein: CASSSGDSNQPQHF.

The sample holds a few counts of this clonotype. The chain recombines TRBV6-2 or TRBV6-3 with TRBJ1-5; TRBD1 agrees at 8 bases. CDR3 length equals 17 residues. Trimming at V came to 6 bases and at J to 4 bases, leaving 14 bases not matched to a gene. The germline CDR1 and CDR2 sequences are MNHEY and SVGEGT. The DNA of the CDR3 is TGTGCCAGCAGCGGGCCCAGGGGGCGGTTGGATAATCAGCCCCAGCATTTT. It is translated as CASSGPRGRLDNQPQHF.

The J gene is TRBJ2-3, the V gene TRBV7-9, with 12 bases fitting TRBD2. Germline V gives CDR1 SEHNR, CDR2 FQNEAQ (reference sequence). Losses at the gene ends were 4 bases for V and 0 bases for J; bases not matched to a gene: 5. This CDR3 spans 17 amino acids. The CDR3 region is CASSYGLAGISTDTQYF. CDR3 sequence (DNA): TGTGCCAGCAGCTACGGACTAGCGGGAATCAGCACAGATACGCAGTATTTT.

This clonotype has more than one count but fewer than ten. This sequence joins TRBV28 and TRBJ2-1; D gene uncertain. Trimming removed 3 bases at V and 3 bases at J, with 9 bases between. The CDR3 spans 14 residues. In germline, CDR1 is MDHEN, CDR2 SYDVKM. The CDR3, as DNA: TGTGCCAGCAGTTTTGAGGCAGGCTACAATGAGCAGTTCTTC. It encodes CASSFEAGYNEQFF. Looking up the rest from reference TRBV28 and TRBJ2-1 gives the full variable domain: DVKVTQSSRYLVKRTGEKVFLECVQDMDHENMFWYRQDPGLGLRLIYFSYDVKMKEKGDIPEGYSVSREKKERFSLILESASTNQTSMYLCASSFEAGYNEQFFGPGTRLTVL.

The gene calls are TRBV30 and TRBJ2-1; maybe TRBD1 (6 bases). The length of the CDR3 is 11 residues. The germline V gene encodes CDR1 GTSNPN and CDR2 SVGIG (reference sequence). The germline V and J ends were trimmed by 8 bases and 10 bases, with 15 bases remaining between them. CDR3 residues: CARRQVAEQFF. CDR3 bases: TGTGCCCGACGACAGGTAGCGGAGCAGTTCTTC. Combining the CDR3 with reference TRBV30 and TRBJ2-1 gives the whole variable domain SQTIHQWPATLVQPVGSPLSLECTVEGTSNPNLYWYRQAAGRGLQLLFYSVGIGQISSEVPQNLSASRPQDRQFILSSKKLLLSDSGFYLCARRQVAEQFFGPGTRLTVL.

The CDR3 nucleotides are TGTGCCAGCAGTCACAGGGCCATTCCTTCTTATAGCAATCAGCCCCAGCATTTT. Its protein product is CASSHRAIPSYSNQPQHF. The chain combines TRBV6-2 or TRBV6-3 with TRBJ1-5; a weak D match, TRBD1 (6 bases). The CDR3 loop spans 18 amino acids. Germline CDR1 MNHEY, CDR2 SVGEGT. V lost 5 bases to trimming and J lost 0 bases, with 20 bases between them.

The chain employs TRBV4-3 and TRBJ1-1; D not resolved. Germline V lookup: CDR1 LGHNA, CDR2 YSLEER. The germline V and J ends were trimmed by 1 base and 2 bases, with 11 bases remaining between them. There are 15 residues in the CDR3. The CDR3 sequence: CASSQGRVKNTEAFF. In nucleotides, the CDR3 is TGCGCCAGCAGCCAAGGGCGGGTAAAAAACACTGAAGCTTTCTTT.

The genes are TRBV7-9 and TRBJ1-1; possibly TRBD1 for D (5 bases). There are 16 residues in the CDR3. CDR1 SEHNR and CDR2 FQNEAQ come from the germline V gene (reference sequence). Trimming left V 5 bases short and J 10 bases short, with 26 bases between. Here the CDR3 reads CASSLITPLGDTGAFF. The CDR3, as DNA: TGTGCCAGCAGCCTGATCACCCCGTTGGGGGATACGGGAGCTTTCTTT.

This clonotype was found a few times. The chain combines TRBV5-1 with TRBJ1-1; D gene unclear. V was pared by 0 bases and J by 5 bases, with 14 bases between. Germline-derived CDR1 and CDR2 are SGHRS and YFSETQ. The CDR3 extends over 15 amino acids. The CDR3 nucleotides read TGCGCCAGCAGCTTGGTTGGACCCGAAAGTACTGAAGCTTTCTTT. This codes for CASSLVGPESTEAFF.

This clonotype was seen a few times. J is TRBJ2-2 and V is TRBV15; 7 nucleotides line up with TRBD1. This CDR3 is built from 15 residues. Germline CDR1 is LNHNV and CDR2 is YYDKDF (reference sequence). V was pared by 3 bases and J by 4 bases, with 5 bases of the junction left unmatched. The CDR3 bases are TGTGCCACCAGCAGGACAGGGTTAGTCACCGGGGAGCTGTTTTTT. Its translation: CATSRTGLVTGELFF.

This chain links TRBV5-6 with TRBJ2-1; TRBD2 agrees at 9 bases. Germline assignment: CDR1 SGHDT and CDR2 YYEEEE. The CDR3 totals 15 residues. J gave up 4 bases and V 1 base, and 3 bases lay outside the gene matches. CDR3 bases: TGTGCCAGCAGCTTGAGACTAGCGGCTTACAATGAGCAGTTCTTC. It is translated as CASSLRLAAYNEQFF. The whole variable domain, filled in from reference TRBV5-6 and TRBJ2-1, reads DAGVTQSPTHLIKTRGQQVTLRCSPKSGHDTVSWYQQALGQGPQFIFQYYEEEERQRGNFPDRFSGHQFPNYSSELNVNALLLGDSALYLCASSLRLAAYNEQFFGPGTRLTVL.

This clonotype was detected only a few times. The V and J genes are TRBV7-9 and TRBJ2-7; D is possibly TRBD1 or TRBD2 (5 bases each). The V end was cut by 4 bases, the J end by 6 bases, with 16 bases between. Germline V gene sequence: CDR1 SEHNR, CDR2 FQNEAQ (reference sequence). The CDR3 sequence is 14 residues long. CDR3 loop: CASSSERGFGEQYF. DNA for the CDR3: TGTGCCAGCAGCTCGGAGAGGGGTTTTGGCGAGCAGTACTTC.

The V gene is TRBV30, the J gene TRBJ1-4; TRBD1 matches at 7 bases. The germline CDR1 and CDR2 sequences are GTSNPN and SVGIG (reference sequence). The trim removed 3 bases at V and 3 bases at J, leaving 7 bases unmatched. The CDR3 length is 15 residues. The CDR3 region has the DNA TGTGCCTGGAGGCGAGACAGGGCCCCTAATGAAAAACTGTTTTTT. Translation: CAWRRDRAPNEKLFF.

The chain has TRBV6-6 and TRBJ1-1, with D tentatively TRBD1 (5 bases). This CDR3 spans 15 amino acids. CDR1 is MNHNY and CDR2 is SVGAGI in the germline V gene (reference sequence). Trimming left V 7 bases short and J 5 bases short, with 20 bases between. CDR3 sequence: CASTPKGLIGTEAFF. DNA for the CDR3: TGTGCCAGCACCCCGAAGGGGTTGATTGGGACTGAAGCTTTCTTT.

This clonotype came up many times. The chain is built from TRBV27 and TRBJ1-5; D gene ambiguous. Germline CDR1 is MNHEY and CDR2 is SMNVEV (reference sequence). V dropped 2 bases and J dropped 0 bases, with 8 bases sitting between them. CDR3 length: 15 residues. CDR3 nucleotide sequence: TGTGCCAGCAGTTTAGAGGGTTATAGCAATCAGCCCCAGCATTTT. The encoded protein is CASSLEGYSNQPQHF.

The V gene is TRBV6-5, the J gene TRBJ2-1; 7 bases agree with TRBD1. CDR1 is MNHEY and CDR2 is SVGAGI in the germline V gene. The CDR3 runs to 15 residues. Trimming at V came to 3 bases and at J to 3 bases, leaving 5 bases not matched to a gene. The DNA for the CDR3 is TGTGCCAGCAGTTATCTCCAGGGGGTCTACAATGAGCAGTTCTTC. Amino acids: CASSYLQGVYNEQFF.

This clonotype has only a few counts. The chain links TRBV10-3 to TRBJ1-3; 7 nucleotides line up with TRBD1. CDR3 length equals 14 residues. V shed 2 bases and J 8 bases; nucleotides not matched to a gene: 6. Germline V lookup: CDR1 ENHRY, CDR2 SYGVKD. CDR3 nucleotide sequence: TGTGCCATCAGTGAGGTCGACAGGGCGGACACCATATATTTT. Translated: CAISEVDRADTIYF.

V usage is TRBV4-3 and J usage is TRBJ1-1, with D unresolved. Germline-derived CDR1 and CDR2 are LGHNA and YSLEER. The CDR3 covers 13 residues. V was trimmed by 0 bases and J by 4 bases, leaving 6 bases between them. As DNA, the CDR3 is TGCGCCAGCAGCCAAGATGGGTCCACTGAAGCTTTCTTT. It translates to CASSQDGSTEAFF.

Of note for this clonotype: Germline is not matched at one junction end, which may reflect a read error. J is TRBJ2-7 and V is TRBV18; D gene unclear. Germline V gives CDR1 KGHSH, CDR2 LQKENI. The CDR3 is 11 amino acids. The CDR3 loop reads CASSSSDEQYF. CDR3 sequence (DNA): TGTGCCAGCTCATCCTCCGACGAGCAGTACTTC. Full variable domain (rest looked up from reference TRBV18 and TRBJ2-7): NAGVMQNPRHLVRRRGQEARLRCSPMKGHSHVYWYRQLPEEGLKFMVYLQKENIIDESGMPKERFSAEFPKEGPSILRIQQVVRGDSAAYFCASSSSDEQYFGPGTRLTVT.

This chain joins TRBV12-3 or TRBV12-4 and TRBJ2-3; D gene ambiguous. This CDR3 comprises 14 residues. The V end was cut by 5 bases, the J end by 6 bases, with 15 bases between. The CDR3 nucleotides are TGTGCCAGCAGTCCCCTGGAACCGACTGATACGCAGTATTTT. Its translation: CASSPLEPTDTQYF.

This clonotype was seen only a few times. This rearrangement joins TRBV27 to TRBJ1-6; D unresolved. V lost 5 bases and J 13 bases, leaving 12 bases between the germline ends. Germline CDR1 and CDR2: MNHEY and SMNVEV (reference sequence). This CDR3 region has 12 residues. CDR3 sequence: CASSDRGGPLHF. DNA of the CDR3: TGTGCCAGCAGTGATCGAGGAGGTCCCCTCCACTTT.